What follows are 15 T cell receptor beta chains derived from one specimen sequenced in a study of Tregs in tolerant kidney transplant recipients. Libraries were prepared by immunoSEQ multiplex PCR; TCRdb keeps only in-frame clonotypes and omits some of them. Seen here are about 73,000 clones, 95% to 98% observed once, and the top ten hold around 0.58%. The sequencing used CD4+ T cells from blood, collected before the transplant. Receptors originate from a human donor who received a combined kidney and bone marrow transplant.

The gene calls are TRBV7-9 and TRBJ2-2; 8 nucleotides match TRBD1. The CDR3 runs 16 residues. V was clipped by 7 bases and J by 1 base; unmatched bases: 8. Germline values: CDR1 SEHNR, CDR2 FQNEAQ (reference sequence). The CDR3 sequence is CASKSAGTGNTGELFF. As DNA, the CDR3 is TGTGCCAGCAAATCAGCCGGGACAGGGAACACCGGGGAGCTGTTTTTT.

This chain uses TRBV5-6 with TRBJ2-2; the match to TRBD1 covers 8 bases. Germline V CDR1 and CDR2: SGHDT, YYEEEE. The CDR3 sequence is 16 residues long. The junction had 11 bases not matched to a gene; V was cut back by 7 bases and J by 3 bases. CDR3 coding DNA: TGTGCCAGCTCCGCTTTGGCAGGGGGCTACACCGGGGAGCTGTTTTTT. Its protein is CASSALAGGYTGELFF. The full variable domain, with the rest looked up from reference TRBV5-6 and TRBJ2-2, is DAGVTQSPTHLIKTRGQQVTLRCSPKSGHDTVSWYQQALGQGPQFIFQYYEEEERQRGNFPDRFSGHQFPNYSSELNVNALLLGDSALYLCASSALAGGYTGELFFGEGSRLTVL.

The chain is built from TRBV19 and TRBJ2-7, with 9 bases matching TRBD2. The CDR3 sequence is 15 residues long. Germline values: CDR1 LNHDA, CDR2 SQIVND (reference sequence). Trimming cost V 3 bases and J 2 bases; bases outside gene matches: 5. The CDR3 protein is CASSIIAGVTYEQYF. CDR3 in DNA: TGTGCCAGTAGTATCATAGCGGGAGTTACCTACGAGCAGTACTTC.

V and J are TRBV25-1 and TRBJ2-2, with D possibly matching TRBD2 (7 bases). Germline assignment: CDR1 MGHDK and CDR2 SYGVNS. CDR3 length: 12 residues. V was pared by 6 bases and J by 7 bases, with 9 bases between. The CDR3 nucleotides are TGTGCCAGCAGGCGGGGGCACGGGGAGCTGTTTTTT. Translating gives CASRRGHGELFF.

The V call is TRBV2, the J call TRBJ2-1, with 8 bases matching TRBD2. The V gene's germline CDR1 is SNHLY and CDR2 FYNNEI. V was pared by 4 bases and J by 4 bases, with 3 bases of the junction left unmatched. The CDR3 is made up of 14 amino acids. The CDR3 DNA sequence: TGTGCCAGCAGTGGACTAGCGAAGTACAATGAGCAGTTCTTC. It specifies CASSGLAKYNEQFF. Full variable domain (missing parts from reference TRBV2 and TRBJ2-1): EPEVTQTPSHQVTQMGQEVILRCVPISNHLYFYWYRQILGQKVEFLVSFYNNEISEKSEIFDDQFSVERPDGSNFTLKIRSTKLEDSAMYFCASSGLAKYNEQFFGPGTRLTVL.

The V and J genes are TRBV19 and TRBJ2-1; 8 bases agree with TRBD1. Trimming cost V 10 bases and J 7 bases; bases outside gene matches: 9. Germline V CDR1 and CDR2: LNHDA, SQIVND (reference sequence). The CDR3 covers 13 residues. In DNA, the CDR3 is TGTGCCACCCGACAGGGGAATTTGAATGAGCAGTTCTTC. Its translation is CATRQGNLNEQFF. Drawing the rest from reference TRBV19 and TRBJ2-1, the complete variable domain is DGGITQSPKYLFRKEGQNVTLSCEQNLNHDAMYWYRQDPGQGLRLIYYSQIVNDFQKGDIAEGYSVSREKKESFPLTVTSAQKNPTAFYLCATRQGNLNEQFFGPGTRLTVL.

The chain uses TRBV18 and TRBJ1-4; a weak D match, TRBD1 (6 bases). Trimming stripped 0 bases from V and 7 bases from J, with 12 bases between. The CDR3 length is 15 residues. Germline values: CDR1 KGHSH, CDR2 LQKENI. The chain's CDR3 is CASSPPRAGAEKLFF. The CDR3 region has the DNA TGTGCCAGCTCACCACCACGAGCAGGGGCTGAAAAACTGTTTTTT.

V usage is TRBV28 and J usage is TRBJ2-3; D call uncertain. V shed 0 bases and J shed 0 bases, with 7 bases lying between them. The CDR3 runs to 15 residues. Looked up from germline, CDR1 is MDHEN and CDR2 is SYDVKM. The DNA of the CDR3 is TGTGCCAGCAGTTTATGGTCGGGTAGCACAGATACGCAGTATTTT. As protein: CASSLWSGSTDTQYF. The whole variable domain, remainder taken from reference TRBV28 and TRBJ2-3, is DVKVTQSSRYLVKRTGEKVFLECVQDMDHENMFWYRQDPGLGLRLIYFSYDVKMKEKGDIPEGYSVSREKKERFSLILESASTNQTSMYLCASSLWSGSTDTQYFGPGTRLTVL.

This clone showed up just once. The genes are TRBV4-1 and TRBJ1-2; perhaps TRBD1 as D (6 bases). CDR1 and CDR2 (germline): MGHRA, YSYEKL. V lost 1 base to trimming and J lost 8 bases, with 14 bases between them. This CDR3 has 14 residues. In nucleotides, the CDR3 is TGCGCCAGCAGCCAAGTCACAGGGTCTGGAGGCTACACCTTC. Its translation: CASSQVTGSGGYTF.

The chain links TRBV5-5 to TRBJ2-3; maybe TRBD2 (6 bases). The CDR3 sequence is 11 residues long. V shed 7 bases and J shed 10 bases, with 13 bases lying between them. Looked up from germline, CDR1 is SGHKS and CDR2 is YYEKEE (reference sequence). In DNA, the CDR3 is TGTGCCAGCGCCCGGGGGAGATCGCAGTATTTT. Translating it yields CASARGRSQYF.

About this clone itself: Distinct nucleotide sequences in the sample also encode this CDR3. This sequence joins TRBV29-1 and TRBJ2-5; D is perhaps TRBD2 (6 bases). This CDR3 spans 14 amino acids. With 5 bases removed from V and 4 bases from J, the gap between germline ends came to 17 bases. Germline CDR1 and CDR2: SQVTM and ANQGSEA. The DNA of the CDR3 is TGCAGCGTTCAAGCGACTAGTGGGAGAGAGACCCAGTACTTC. The encoded protein is CSVQATSGRETQYF.

The CDR3 DNA sequence: TGTGCCAGCAGCTTAGCGGGAGGGCCACCAGATACGCAGTATTTT. Translation: CASSLAGGPPDTQYF. The chain uses TRBV7-2 and TRBJ2-3; 7 bases are shared with TRBD2. The CDR3 is 15 residues long. Trimming took 0 bases from V and 4 from J; bases not matched to a gene: 4. Looked up from germline, CDR1 is SGHTA and CDR2 is FQGNSA.

This chain's CDR3 is CASSNWAPNTEAFF. For the CDR3, the DNA is TGCGCCAGCAGCAATTGGGCCCCGAACACTGAAGCTTTCTTT. The chain carries TRBV5-1 and TRBJ1-1; D remains ambiguous. This CDR3 contains 14 residues. Trimming took off 4 bases at V and 1 base at J, with 11 bases between the two ends. In germline, CDR1 is SGHRS, CDR2 YFSETQ.

This chain connects TRBV4-2 to TRBJ1-6, with D possibly TRBD1 on 6 matching bases. CDR1 is LGHNA, CDR2 YNFKEQ, per germline. V dropped 4 bases and J dropped 12 bases, with 19 bases sitting between them. This CDR3 is built from 15 residues. As DNA, the CDR3 is TGTGCCAGCAGCCGGCCTCTTGAACAGGGCCTACCCCTCCACTTT. Protein sequence: CASSRPLEQGLPLHF.

The chain carries TRBV7-3 and TRBJ2-6, with D possibly TRBD2 on 7 matching bases. V was clipped by 3 bases and J by 1 base, with 16 bases between them. The germline CDR1 and CDR2 sequences are SGHTA and FQGTGA. The CDR3 is 18 residues long. CDR3 sequence reads: CASSLGGRVHSGANVLTF. The DNA of the CDR3 is TGTGCCAGCAGCTTGGGGGGGCGCGTTCATTCTGGGGCCAACGTCCTGACTTTC.